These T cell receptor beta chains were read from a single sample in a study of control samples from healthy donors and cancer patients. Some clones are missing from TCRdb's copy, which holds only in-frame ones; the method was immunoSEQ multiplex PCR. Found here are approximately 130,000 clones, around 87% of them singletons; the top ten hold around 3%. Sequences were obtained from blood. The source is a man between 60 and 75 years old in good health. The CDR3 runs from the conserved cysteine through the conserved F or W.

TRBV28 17 CASSLFLGDGTEQPQHF
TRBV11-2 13 CASSLTRNQPQHF
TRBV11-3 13 CASSSRDGNEQYF
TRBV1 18 CTSSQVQGVDEKNSPLHF
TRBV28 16 CASIWGGNVLADEQYF
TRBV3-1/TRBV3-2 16 CASTPGKGGRGNEQYF
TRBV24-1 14 CATSDLGTLEEQFF
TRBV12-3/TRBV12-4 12 CASSQLNSPLHF
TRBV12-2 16 CASRPRGLLGKNIQYF
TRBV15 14 CATSRDRGNVKLFF
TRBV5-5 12 CASSPDTHEQYF
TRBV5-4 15 CASSKQPGGGYGYTF
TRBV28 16 CASSLRGGGSNQPQHF
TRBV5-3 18 CARSLLLRLRSSGNTIYF
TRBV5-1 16 CASSLLGGGGQETQYF
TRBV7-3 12 CASSQLNSPLHF
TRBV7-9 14 CASSSQTGVTEAFF
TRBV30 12 CAWSVLMYGYTF
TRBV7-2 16 CASSPRQGSNTGELFF
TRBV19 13 CASSIDRTYGYTF
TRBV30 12 CAWGGGTDEQYF
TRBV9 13 CASSGLSTDTQYF
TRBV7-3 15 CASSVWGPGTGELFF